The rows below give T cell receptor beta chains drawn from one sample of a study of blood T cells in healthy people across ages. TCRdb reanalysed the 5' RACE reads using MiXCR and keeps one entry per CDR3 protein. The sample consists of 1.2 million to 1.5 million distinct CDR3 sequences, around 55% of them appearing once. Sequencing was done on a sample of blood. These receptors were obtained from a man between 18 and 29 years old in good health. CDR3s include the opening cysteine and the closing phenylalanine or tryptophan. D genes are given only for firm matches.

j_call v_call d_call cdr3_nt cdr3_aa
TRBJ1-1 TRBV7-2 - TGTGCCAGCAGCTTCGTCAGGGCTTGGAACACTGAAGCTTTCTTT CASSFVRAWNTEAFF
TRBJ2-3 TRBV4-2 TRBD2 TGTGCCAGCAGCCCCCTAATGGGAGGGGTGGATACGCAGTATTTT CASSPLMGGVDTQYF
TRBJ1-3 TRBV4-1 TRBD1 TGCGCCGGCAGCCAGAAACCGGGACAGAGGAACACCATATATTTT CAGSQKPGQRNTIYF
TRBJ2-7 TRBV3-1 TRBD1 TGTGCCAGCAGCCAAAACAGGGGGTACTCCTACGAGCAGTACTTC CASSQNRGYSYEQYF
TRBJ2-5 TRBV25-1 TRBD2 TGTGCCAGTCTAGCGGGAGTGGGAGAGACCCAGTACTTC CASLAGVGETQYF
TRBJ2-5 TRBV12-3/TRBV12-4 - TGTGCCAGCAGTCAGACTGCGGCGGCCCAGTACTTC CASSQTAAAQYF
TRBJ2-3 TRBV11-2 - TGTGCCAGCAGCACCAGGAGGGCGAGCGGCCTTGCCGGGTATACGCAGTATTTT CASSTRRASGLAGYTQYF
TRBJ2-1 TRBV3-1 - TGTGCCAGCAGCTATAGCGGCCCCAGGCGTGAGCAGTTCTTC CASSYSGPRREQFF
TRBJ1-2 TRBV20-1 - TGCAGTGCTAGTACGGCAGAATCTAGTATTAACTATGGCTACACCTTC CSASTAESSINYGYTF
TRBJ1-4 TRBV7-8 - TGTGCCAGCAGCTTAGCTCTCCAGTGTGCAACTAATGAAAAACTGTTTTTT CASSLALQCATNEKLFF
TRBJ1-4 TRBV7-9 TRBD1 TGTGCCAGCAGCCCAGGGGGGCCAACTAATGAAAAACTGTTTTTT CASSPGGPTNEKLFF
TRBJ2-7 TRBV29-1 - TGCAGCGTTGTCGAGCTGAGAGGCACCTACGAGCAGTACTTC CSVVELRGTYEQYF
TRBJ2-7 TRBV2 - TGTGCCAGCATCCTAGCAACCTACGAGCAGTACTTC CASILATYEQYF
TRBJ1-5 TRBV29-1 - TGCAGCGTCCGAGCCGGGGGTAGCAATCAGCCCCAGCATTTT CSVRAGGSNQPQHF
TRBJ1-1 TRBV2 TRBD1 TGTGCCGCACGGGCAGGGGGCATCTCCATGAACACTGAAGCTTTCTTT CAARAGGISMNTEAFF
TRBJ2-7 TRBV6-2/TRBV6-3 TRBD1 TGTGCCAGCAGTTGGACAGGGACGTACTACGAGCAGTACTTC CASSWTGTYYEQYF
TRBJ1-4 TRBV7-2 TRBD1 TGTGCCAGCAGCCCCGCAGGGGGCTTTGAAAAACTGTTTTTT CASSPAGGFEKLFF